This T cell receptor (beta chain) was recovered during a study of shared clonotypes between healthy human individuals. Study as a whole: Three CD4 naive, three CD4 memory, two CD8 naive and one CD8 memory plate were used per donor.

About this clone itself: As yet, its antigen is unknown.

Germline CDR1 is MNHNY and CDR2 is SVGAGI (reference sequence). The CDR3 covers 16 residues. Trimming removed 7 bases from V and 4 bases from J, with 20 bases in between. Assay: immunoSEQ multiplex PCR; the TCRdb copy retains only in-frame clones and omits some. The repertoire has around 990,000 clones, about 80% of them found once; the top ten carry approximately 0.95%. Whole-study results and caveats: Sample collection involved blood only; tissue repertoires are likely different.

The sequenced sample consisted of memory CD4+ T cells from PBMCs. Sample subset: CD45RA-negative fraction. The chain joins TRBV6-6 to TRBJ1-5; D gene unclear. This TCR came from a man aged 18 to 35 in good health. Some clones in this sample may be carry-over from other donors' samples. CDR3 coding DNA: TGTGCCAGCAAAGACTCAACGCTGGGGTTAAATCAGCCCCAGCATTTT. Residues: CASKDSTLGLNQPQHF.